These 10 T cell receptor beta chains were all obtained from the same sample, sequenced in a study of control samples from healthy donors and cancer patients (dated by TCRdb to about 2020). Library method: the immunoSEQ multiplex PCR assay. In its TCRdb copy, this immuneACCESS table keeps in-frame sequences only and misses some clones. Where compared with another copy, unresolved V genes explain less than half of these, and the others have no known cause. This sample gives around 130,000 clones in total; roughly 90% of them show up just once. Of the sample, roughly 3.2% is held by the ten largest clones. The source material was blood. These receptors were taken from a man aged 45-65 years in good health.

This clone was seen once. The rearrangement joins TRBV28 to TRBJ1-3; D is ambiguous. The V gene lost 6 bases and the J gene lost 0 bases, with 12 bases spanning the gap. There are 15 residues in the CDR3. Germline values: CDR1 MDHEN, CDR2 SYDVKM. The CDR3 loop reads CASSPSAYSGNTIYF. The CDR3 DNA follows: TGTGCCAGCAGCCCCTCCGCTTACTCTGGAAACACCATATATTTT.

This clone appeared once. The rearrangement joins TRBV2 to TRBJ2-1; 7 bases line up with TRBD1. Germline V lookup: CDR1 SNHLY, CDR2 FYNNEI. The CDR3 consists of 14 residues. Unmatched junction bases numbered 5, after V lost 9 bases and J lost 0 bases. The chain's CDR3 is CARGAGGSYNEQFF. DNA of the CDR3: TGTGCCAGGGGGGCAGGGGGCTCCTACAATGAGCAGTTCTTC. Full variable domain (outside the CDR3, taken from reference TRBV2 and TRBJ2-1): EPEVTQTPSHQVTQMGQEVILRCVPISNHLYFYWYRQILGQKVEFLVSFYNNEISEKSEIFDDQFSVERPDGSNFTLKIRSTKLEDSAMYFCARGAGGSYNEQFFGPGTRLTVL.

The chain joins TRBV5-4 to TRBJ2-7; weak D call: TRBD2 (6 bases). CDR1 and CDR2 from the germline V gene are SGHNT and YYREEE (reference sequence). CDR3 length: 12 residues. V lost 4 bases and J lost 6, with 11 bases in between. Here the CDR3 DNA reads TGTGCCAGCAGCGCGGGGACTTCCGAGCAGTACTTC. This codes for CASSAGTSEQYF.

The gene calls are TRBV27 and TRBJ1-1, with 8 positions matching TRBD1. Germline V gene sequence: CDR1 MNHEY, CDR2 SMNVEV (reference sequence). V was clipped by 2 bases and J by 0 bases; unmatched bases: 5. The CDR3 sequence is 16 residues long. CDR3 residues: CASSLTRGQMNTEAFF. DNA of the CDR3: TGTGCCAGCAGTTTAACCAGGGGGCAGATGAACACTGAAGCTTTCTTT.

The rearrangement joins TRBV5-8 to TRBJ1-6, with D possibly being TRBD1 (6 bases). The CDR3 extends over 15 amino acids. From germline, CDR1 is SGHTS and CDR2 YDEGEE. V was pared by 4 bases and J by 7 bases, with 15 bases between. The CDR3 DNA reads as TGTGCCAGCAGCCACGCGGGACATCCAAATTCACCCCTCCACTTT. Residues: CASSHAGHPNSPLHF. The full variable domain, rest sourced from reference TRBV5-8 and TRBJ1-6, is EAGVTQSPTHLIKTRGQQATLRCSPISGHTSVYWYQQALGLGLQFLLWYDEGEERNRGNFPPRFSGRQFPNYSSELNVNALELEDSALYLCASSHAGHPNSPLHFGNGTRLTVT.

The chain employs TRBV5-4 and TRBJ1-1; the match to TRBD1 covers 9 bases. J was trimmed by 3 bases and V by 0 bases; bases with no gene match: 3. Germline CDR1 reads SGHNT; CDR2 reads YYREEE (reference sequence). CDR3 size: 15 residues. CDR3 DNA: TGTGCCAGCAGCTTGGTTGACAGGGGGGACACTGAAGCTTTCTTT. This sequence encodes CASSLVDRGDTEAFF.

CDR3 sequence: CASSLQGWETQYF. The CDR3, as DNA: TGTGCCAGCAGCTTACAGGGATGGGAGACCCAGTACTTC. The chain carries TRBV11-2 and TRBJ2-5; tentative D call: TRBD1 (5 bases). This CDR3 spans 13 amino acids. CDR1 is SGHAT and CDR2 is FQNNGV in the germline V gene. The V and J ends lost 2 bases and 5 bases respectively, with 9 bases between them.

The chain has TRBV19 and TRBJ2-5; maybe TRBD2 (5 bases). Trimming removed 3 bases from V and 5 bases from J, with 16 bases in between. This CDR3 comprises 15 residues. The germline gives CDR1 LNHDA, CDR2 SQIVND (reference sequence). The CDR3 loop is CASSIGSGIRETQYF. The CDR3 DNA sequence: TGTGCCAGTAGTATCGGATCGGGGATCCGGGAGACCCAGTACTTC.

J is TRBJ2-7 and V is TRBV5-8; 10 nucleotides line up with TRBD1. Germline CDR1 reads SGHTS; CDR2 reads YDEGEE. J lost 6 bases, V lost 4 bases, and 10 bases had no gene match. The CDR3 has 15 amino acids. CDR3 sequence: CASSRRQGASGEQYF. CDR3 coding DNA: TGTGCCAGCAGCCGAAGACAGGGGGCATCAGGCGAGCAGTACTTC.

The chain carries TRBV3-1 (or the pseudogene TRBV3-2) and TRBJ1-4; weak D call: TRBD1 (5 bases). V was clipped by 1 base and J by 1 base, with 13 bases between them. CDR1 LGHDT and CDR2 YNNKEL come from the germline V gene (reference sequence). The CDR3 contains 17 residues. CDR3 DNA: TGTGCCAGCAGCCAAGTTCAAGGGGTGATAACTAATGAAAAACTGTTTTTT. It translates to CASSQVQGVITNEKLFF.